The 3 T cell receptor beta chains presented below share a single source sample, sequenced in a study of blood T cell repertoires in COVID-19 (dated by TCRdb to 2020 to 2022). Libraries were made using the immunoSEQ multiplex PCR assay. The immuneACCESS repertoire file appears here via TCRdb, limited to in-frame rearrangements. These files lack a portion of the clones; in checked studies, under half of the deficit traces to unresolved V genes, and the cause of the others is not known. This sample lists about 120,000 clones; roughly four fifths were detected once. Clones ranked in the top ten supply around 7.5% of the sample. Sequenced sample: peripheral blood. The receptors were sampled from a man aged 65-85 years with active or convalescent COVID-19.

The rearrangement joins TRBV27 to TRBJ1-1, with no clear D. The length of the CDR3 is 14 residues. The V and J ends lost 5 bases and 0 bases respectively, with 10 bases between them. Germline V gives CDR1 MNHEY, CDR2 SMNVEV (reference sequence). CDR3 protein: CASSNSYMNTEAFF. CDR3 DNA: TGTGCCAGCAGTAACAGTTACATGAACACTGAAGCTTTCTTT.

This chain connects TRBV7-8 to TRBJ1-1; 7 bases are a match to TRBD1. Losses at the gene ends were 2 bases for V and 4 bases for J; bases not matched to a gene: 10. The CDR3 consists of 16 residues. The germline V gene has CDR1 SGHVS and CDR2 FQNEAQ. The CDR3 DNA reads TGTGCCAGCAGCTTAAGTCCGCAGGGGGTTCGCACTGAAGCTTTCTTT. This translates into CASSLSPQGVRTEAFF.

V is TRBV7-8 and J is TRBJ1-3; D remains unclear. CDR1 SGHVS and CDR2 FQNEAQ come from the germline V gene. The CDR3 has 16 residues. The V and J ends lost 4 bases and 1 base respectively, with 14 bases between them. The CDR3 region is CASSSSGGYSGNTIYF. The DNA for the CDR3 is TGTGCCAGCAGCTCATCCGGAGGGTATTCTGGAAACACCATATATTTT. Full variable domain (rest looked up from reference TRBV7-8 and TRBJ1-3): GAGVSQSPRYKVAKRGQDVALRCDPISGHVSLFWYQQALGQGPEFLTYFQNEAQLDKSGLPSDRFFAERPEGSVSTLKIQRTQQEDSAVYLCASSSSGGYSGNTIYFGEGSWLTVV.